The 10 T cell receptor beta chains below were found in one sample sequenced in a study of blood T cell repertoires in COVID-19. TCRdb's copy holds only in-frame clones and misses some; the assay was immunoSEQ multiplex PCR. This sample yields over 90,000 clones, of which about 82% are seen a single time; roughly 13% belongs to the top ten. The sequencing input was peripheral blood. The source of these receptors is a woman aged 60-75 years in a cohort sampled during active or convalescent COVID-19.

The CDR3 sequence: CASSQGWREKLFF. DNA of the CDR3: TGTGCCAGCAGCCAAGGGTGGAGAGAAAAACTGTTTTTT. This chain uses TRBV3-1 (or the pseudogene TRBV3-2) with TRBJ1-4; D remains unclear. Trimming stripped 1 base from V and 8 bases from J, with 8 bases between. The germline CDR1 and CDR2 sequences are LGHDT and YNNKEL (reference sequence). The CDR3 has 13 residues.

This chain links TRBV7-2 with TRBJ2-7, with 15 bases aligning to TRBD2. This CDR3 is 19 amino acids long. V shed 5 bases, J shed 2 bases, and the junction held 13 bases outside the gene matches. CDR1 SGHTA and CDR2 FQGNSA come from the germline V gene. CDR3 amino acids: CASSLPGKRTSGRAYEQYF. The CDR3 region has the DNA TGTGCCAGCAGCCTTCCCGGGAAACGGACTAGCGGGAGGGCCTACGAGCAGTACTTC.

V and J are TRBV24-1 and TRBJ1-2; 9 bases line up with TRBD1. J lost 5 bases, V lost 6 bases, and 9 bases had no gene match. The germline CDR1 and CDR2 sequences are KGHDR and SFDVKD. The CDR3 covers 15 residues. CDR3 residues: CATSQPLGQGYGYTF. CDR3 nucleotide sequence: TGTGCCACCAGTCAGCCGTTGGGACAGGGATATGGCTACACCTTC.

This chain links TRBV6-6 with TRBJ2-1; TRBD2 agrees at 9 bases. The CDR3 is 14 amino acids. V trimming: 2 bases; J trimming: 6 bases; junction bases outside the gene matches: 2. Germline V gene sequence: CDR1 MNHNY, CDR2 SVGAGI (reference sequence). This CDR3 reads CASSYGGRGNEQFF. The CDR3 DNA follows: TGTGCCAGCAGTTACGGCGGGAGGGGCAATGAGCAGTTCTTC.

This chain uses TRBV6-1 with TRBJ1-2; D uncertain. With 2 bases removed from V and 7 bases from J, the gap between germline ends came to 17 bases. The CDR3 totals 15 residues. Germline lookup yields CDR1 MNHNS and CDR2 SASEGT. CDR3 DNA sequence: TGTGCCAGCAGTGAAAGGAGGGATTCACCGGGTGGCTACACCTTC. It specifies CASSERRDSPGGYTF.

The DNA for the CDR3 is TGTGCCAGTAGTATCGAGGACAGGGGGAGTCAGCCCCAGCATTTT. It codes for CASSIEDRGSQPQHF. V usage is TRBV19 and J usage is TRBJ1-5, with TRBD1 identical over 10 bases. V dropped 3 bases and J dropped 6; count of bases not matched to a gene: 5. In germline, CDR1 is LNHDA, CDR2 SQIVND (reference sequence). This CDR3 comprises 15 residues.

The CDR3 DNA sequence: TGTGCCAGCAGCATACTAGCGGGGGACTACAATGAGCAGTTCTTC. Protein product: CASSILAGDYNEQFF. The V call is TRBV7-6, the J call TRBJ2-1, with 11 bases aligning to TRBD2. V was pared by 5 bases and J by 3 bases, with 3 bases of the junction left unmatched. Germline CDR1 and CDR2: SGHVS and FNYEAQ. The CDR3 covers 15 residues.

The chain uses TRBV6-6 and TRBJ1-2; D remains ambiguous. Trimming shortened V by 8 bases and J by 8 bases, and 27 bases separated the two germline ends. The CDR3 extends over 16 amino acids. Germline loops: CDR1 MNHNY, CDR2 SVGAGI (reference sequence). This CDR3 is CASASLSGPRSYGYTF. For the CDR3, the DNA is TGTGCCAGCGCTAGCCTGTCGGGTCCCCGTAGTTACGGCTACACCTTC.

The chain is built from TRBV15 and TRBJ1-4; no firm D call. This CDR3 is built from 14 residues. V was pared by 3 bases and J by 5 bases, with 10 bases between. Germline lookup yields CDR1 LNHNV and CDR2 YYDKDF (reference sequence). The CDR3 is CATSRRQKNEKLFF. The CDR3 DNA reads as TGTGCCACCAGCAGGCGGCAGAAAAATGAAAAACTGTTTTTT.

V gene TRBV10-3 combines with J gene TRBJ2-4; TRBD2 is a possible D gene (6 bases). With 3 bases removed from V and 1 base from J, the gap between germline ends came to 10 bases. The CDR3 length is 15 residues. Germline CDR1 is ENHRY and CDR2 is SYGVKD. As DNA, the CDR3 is TGTGCCATCAGTGACGGGGAGGTCGCCAAAAACATTCAGTACTTC. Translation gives CAISDGEVAKNIQYF.